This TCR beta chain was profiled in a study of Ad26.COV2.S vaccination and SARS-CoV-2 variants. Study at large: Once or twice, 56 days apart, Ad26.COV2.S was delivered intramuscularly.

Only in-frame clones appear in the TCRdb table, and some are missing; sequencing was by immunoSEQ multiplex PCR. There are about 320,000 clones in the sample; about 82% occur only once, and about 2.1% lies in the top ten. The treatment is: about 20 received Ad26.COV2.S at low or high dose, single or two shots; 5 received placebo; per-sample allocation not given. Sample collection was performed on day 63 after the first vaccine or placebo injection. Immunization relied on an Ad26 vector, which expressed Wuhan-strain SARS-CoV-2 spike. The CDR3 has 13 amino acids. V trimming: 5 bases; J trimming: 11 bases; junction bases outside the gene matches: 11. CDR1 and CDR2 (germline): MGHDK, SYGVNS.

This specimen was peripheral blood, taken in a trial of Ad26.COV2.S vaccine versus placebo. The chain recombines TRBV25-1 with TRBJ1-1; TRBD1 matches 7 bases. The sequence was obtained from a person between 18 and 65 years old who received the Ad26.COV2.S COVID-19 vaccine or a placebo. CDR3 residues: CASSKGPTGDAFF. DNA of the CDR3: TGTGCCAGCAGTAAAGGTCCAACAGGGGACGCTTTCTTT.